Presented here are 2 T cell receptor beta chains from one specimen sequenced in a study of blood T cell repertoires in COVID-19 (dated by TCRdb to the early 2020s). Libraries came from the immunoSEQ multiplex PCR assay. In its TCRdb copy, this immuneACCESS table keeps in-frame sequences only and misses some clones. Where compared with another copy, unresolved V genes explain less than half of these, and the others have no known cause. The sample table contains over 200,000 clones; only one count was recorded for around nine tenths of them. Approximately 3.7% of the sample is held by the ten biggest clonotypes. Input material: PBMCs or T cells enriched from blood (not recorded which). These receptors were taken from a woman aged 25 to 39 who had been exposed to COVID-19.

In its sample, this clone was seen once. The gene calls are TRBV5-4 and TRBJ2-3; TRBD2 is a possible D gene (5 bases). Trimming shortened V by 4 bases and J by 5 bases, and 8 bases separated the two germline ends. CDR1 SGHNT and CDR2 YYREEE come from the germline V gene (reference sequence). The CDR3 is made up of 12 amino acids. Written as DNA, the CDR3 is TGTGCCAGCAGCCGCGGACTAGATACGCAGTATTTT. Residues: CASSRGLDTQYF.

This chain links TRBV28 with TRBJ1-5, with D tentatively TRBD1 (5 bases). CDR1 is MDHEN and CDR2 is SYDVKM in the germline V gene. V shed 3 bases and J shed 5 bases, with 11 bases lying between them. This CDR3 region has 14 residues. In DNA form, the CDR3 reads TGTGCCAGCAGTTTTTCAGGGATTTATCAGCCCCAGCATTTT. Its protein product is CASSFSGIYQPQHF.